Below, 16 T cell receptor beta chains from the same sample are listed, as sequenced in a study of T cell repertoires in ileal Crohn's disease. Time point of the sample: neoterminal ileum biopsy at postoperative endoscopy, about 6 months after surgery. Sequencing used immunoSEQ multiplex PCR; TCRdb keeps in-frame clones, though not all of them. The table has 10,000 to 15,000 clones, around 80% seen once. The material sequenced was ileal tissue. The receptors here all came from an adult with Crohn's disease.

This chain uses TRBV5-1 with TRBJ2-2; 7 nucleotides agree with TRBD1. CDR3 size: 15 residues. CDR1 and CDR2 from the germline V gene are SGHRS and YFSETQ. Trimming cost V 2 bases and J 2 bases; bases outside gene matches: 3. This CDR3 is CASSFRTGNTGELFF. The CDR3 nucleotides read TGCGCCAGCAGCTTTAGGACAGGCAACACCGGGGAGCTGTTTTTT.

This chain connects TRBV7-2 to TRBJ1-5, with 7 positions matching TRBD1. The germline V gene encodes CDR1 SGHTA and CDR2 FQGNSA. The CDR3 spans 17 residues. V shed 8 bases and J 3 bases; nucleotides not matched to a gene: 16. CDR3 in DNA: TGTGCCAGCCCTCTAGGGGGCACGCACCCAGACAATCAGCCCCAGCATTTT. Translated: CASPLGGTHPDNQPQHF.

The V call is TRBV2, the J call TRBJ2-3; 8 bases align to TRBD2. The CDR3 is 14 amino acids. V dropped 6 bases and J dropped 2; count of bases not matched to a gene: 4. In germline, CDR1 is SNHLY, CDR2 FYNNEI. In DNA form, the CDR3 reads TGTGCCAGCAGGGAACTAGCGGCCACAGATACGCAGTATTTT. The encoded protein is CASRELAATDTQYF.

The genes are TRBV6-5 and TRBJ1-2, with TRBD1 as a possible D gene (6 bases). The V and J ends lost 6 bases and 4 bases respectively, with 18 bases between them. The germline gives CDR1 MNHEY, CDR2 SVGAGI. This CDR3 has 15 residues. The CDR3: CASRRQVETFYGYTF. In DNA, the CDR3 is TGTGCCAGCAGAAGACAGGTAGAGACTTTCTATGGCTACACCTTC.

The count of this clone is one. The chain has TRBV19 and TRBJ2-5, with D possibly matching TRBD1 (6 bases). Germline CDR1 reads LNHDA; CDR2 reads SQIVND (reference sequence). This CDR3 spans 15 amino acids. V was shortened by 0 bases and J by 2 bases, with 10 bases between the two germline ends. Here the CDR3 DNA reads TGTGCCAGTAGTATAGATCTAGGGGGTCAAGAGACCCAGTACTTC. Protein sequence: CASSIDLGGQETQYF.

The sample holds a few counts of this clone. V and J are TRBV4-2 and TRBJ1-5; no firm D call. Trimming shortened V by 0 bases and J by 2 bases, and 8 bases separated the two germline ends. CDR1 is LGHNA and CDR2 is YNFKEQ in the germline V gene. This CDR3 comprises 15 residues. In DNA, the CDR3 is TGTGCCAGCAGCCAAGACCCCATTGGCAATCAGCCCCAGCATTTT. It specifies CASSQDPIGNQPQHF.

This clone has more than one count but fewer than ten. CDR3 sequence (DNA): TGCGCCAGCAGCCCCAGACTGTTTGAAGAGACCCAGTACTTC. It specifies CASSPRLFEETQYF. This chain uses TRBV5-1 with TRBJ2-5; D unclear. Trimming removed 4 bases from V and 3 bases from J, with 13 bases in between. The CDR3 sequence is 14 residues long. CDR1 is SGHRS, CDR2 YFSETQ, per germline.

V and J are TRBV7-6 and TRBJ2-3; 10 positions match TRBD2. The trim removed 0 bases at V and 6 bases at J, leaving 3 bases unmatched. CDR3 length: 15 residues. Germline CDR1 and CDR2: SGHVS and FNYEAQ. Here the CDR3 reads CASSLASGGPDTQYF. CDR3 DNA sequence: TGTGCCAGCAGCTTAGCTAGCGGGGGGCCGGATACGCAGTATTTT.

The chain recombines TRBV9 with TRBJ2-3, with TRBD1 as a possible D gene (6 bases). The CDR3 runs to 15 residues. V gave up 0 bases and J gave up 3 bases, with 11 bases separating them. CDR1 and CDR2 (germline): SGDLS, YYNGEE. CDR3 amino acids: CASSVGGGRTDTQYF. The DNA of the CDR3 is TGTGCCAGCAGCGTAGGAGGGGGACGAACAGATACGCAGTATTTT.

A single count supports this clone. This chain connects TRBV5-8 to TRBJ2-2, with TRBD1 matching 7 bases. The CDR3 is 15 amino acids. The J segment lost 6 bases and the V segment lost 7 bases, leaving 12 bases of the junction unmatched. Germline CDR1 SGHTS, CDR2 YDEGEE. The CDR3 bases are TGTGCCAGCCTGAAGATGACAGGGCCGTCCGGGGAGCTGTTTTTT. It encodes CASLKMTGPSGELFF.

About this clone itself: The same CDR3 arises from other DNA sequences in this sample as well. The chain has TRBV19 and TRBJ2-3, with 9 bases fitting TRBD2. With V trimmed by 0 bases and J by 4 bases, 5 bases remained unmatched. Germline lookup yields CDR1 LNHDA and CDR2 SQIVND (reference sequence). There are 16 residues in the CDR3. CDR3 region: CASSIDRLAGPDTQYF. In nucleotides, the CDR3 is TGTGCCAGTAGTATAGATCGCCTAGCGGGGCCAGATACGCAGTATTTT. The variable domain in full, completed from reference TRBV19 and TRBJ2-3, reads DGGITQSPKYLFRKEGQNVTLSCEQNLNHDAMYWYRQDPGQGLRLIYYSQIVNDFQKGDIAEGYSVSREKKESFPLTVTSAQKNPTAFYLCASSIDRLAGPDTQYFGPGTRLTVL.

This clone appeared a single time. The J gene is TRBJ1-5, the V gene TRBV6-1; 7 bases line up with TRBD1. CDR1 is MNHNS and CDR2 is SASEGT in the germline V gene. After removal of 6 bases from V and 3 bases from J, the junction contained 5 bases not matched to a gene. The CDR3 consists of 14 residues. The CDR3 DNA sequence: TGTGCCAGCAGCTTCGACAGGGTCAATCAGCCCCAGCATTTT. Residues: CASSFDRVNQPQHF.

The genes are TRBV19 and TRBJ2-7; tentatively, D is TRBD2 (5 bases). Germline values: CDR1 LNHDA, CDR2 SQIVND (reference sequence). V lost 5 bases to trimming and J lost 3 bases, with 14 bases between them. The CDR3 loop spans 14 amino acids. The CDR3 bases are TGTGCCAGTAGTCAACCCCCGGACTTCTACGAGCAGTACTTC. Protein sequence: CASSQPPDFYEQYF. Drawing the rest from reference TRBV19 and TRBJ2-7, the complete variable domain is DGGITQSPKYLFRKEGQNVTLSCEQNLNHDAMYWYRQDPGQGLRLIYYSQIVNDFQKGDIAEGYSVSREKKESFPLTVTSAQKNPTAFYLCASSQPPDFYEQYFGPGTRLTVT.

This chain links TRBV5-1 with TRBJ2-7; 8 nucleotides align to TRBD2. J was trimmed by 5 bases and V by 0 bases; bases with no gene match: 4. The CDR3 is 14 residues long. Germline CDR1 and CDR2: SGHRS and YFSETQ. CDR3 in amino acids: CASSLAAGVDEQYF. The CDR3 DNA follows: TGCGCCAGCAGCTTGGCAGCGGGAGTGGACGAGCAGTACTTC.

J is TRBJ2-5 and V is TRBV7-2; D unclear. The J call may be mistaken, given a closer DNA end match to TRBJ2-7. This CDR3 has 13 amino acids. CDR1 is SGHTA, CDR2 FQGNSA, per germline. This chain's CDR3 is CASSLQTPAEQYF. CDR3 DNA sequence: TGTGCCAGCAGCCTACAGACACCGGCCGAGCAGTACTTC.

Only one count was recorded for this clone. This chain connects TRBV5-4 to TRBJ1-1; D call uncertain. Germline CDR1 reads SGHNT; CDR2 reads YYREEE (reference sequence). CDR3 length equals 15 residues. Trimming removed 1 base from V and 0 bases from J, with 10 bases in between. The CDR3 is CASSLTRGMNTEAFF. The CDR3 nucleotides are TGTGCCAGCAGCTTGACACGAGGGATGAACACTGAAGCTTTCTTT.